This TCR beta chain is drawn from a study of blood T cell repertoires in COVID-19. In the study overall: PBMCs, B-cell-depleted T cells, or T cells were the source of the cDNA or gDNA that made up the material.

Germline lookup yields CDR1 MNHEY and CDR2 SVGEGT. Trimming cost V 2 bases and J 3 bases, with 7 bases left between them. The CDR3 has 13 residues. This table comes from immunoSEQ multiplex PCR, and its TCRdb copy is limited to in-frame clones, with some not included. The table records over 200,000 clones, 88% of them present only once. The specimen was peripheral blood. The chain joins TRBV6-2 or TRBV6-3 to TRBJ1-2; no reliable D call. This sequence was found in a woman in her twenties or thirties with acute or convalescent COVID-19. DNA for the CDR3: TGTGCCAGCAGTTACGACGGGTACTATGGCTACACCTTC. Amino acids: CASSYDGYYGYTF.